The 22 T cell receptor beta chains in this list originate from one sample, sequenced in a study of cytomegalovirus exposure and HLA in healthy donors. This PCR relied on a set of 60 Vbeta primers and 13 Jbeta primers. TCRdb's table, derived via immunoSEQ multiplex PCR, lists solely in-frame clones and lacks some. The data contain more than 90,000 clones, around 80% of them singletons. The sequenced sample was PBMCs. Receptors were obtained from a human donor in good health.

This clone has only one observation. The chain has TRBV19 and TRBJ2-3; TRBD2 matches 15 bases. The J segment lost 6 bases and the V segment lost 5 bases, leaving 3 bases of the junction unmatched. Germline assignment: CDR1 LNHDA and CDR2 SQIVND (reference sequence). The CDR3 consists of 15 residues. The CDR3 region has the DNA TGTGCCAGTAGTGGACTAGCGGGAGGGGAGGATACGCAGTATTTT. It translates to CASSGLAGGEDTQYF.

This clone was recorded once. The V call is TRBV7-8, the J call TRBJ2-5; perhaps TRBD1 as D (5 bases). Germline values: CDR1 SGHVS, CDR2 FQNEAQ. The CDR3 is 15 residues long. The V gene lost 6 bases and the J gene lost 2 bases, with 16 bases spanning the gap. CDR3 loop: CASRGKGMEQETQYF. CDR3 coding DNA: TGTGCCAGCAGGGGGAAGGGGATGGAGCAAGAGACCCAGTACTTC. Looking up the rest from reference TRBV7-8 and TRBJ2-5 gives the full variable domain: GAGVSQSPRYKVAKRGQDVALRCDPISGHVSLFWYQQALGQGPEFLTYFQNEAQLDKSGLPSDRFFAERPEGSVSTLKIQRTQQEDSAVYLCASRGKGMEQETQYFGPGTRLLVL.

This clone occurred a few times. The chain couples TRBV4-1 to TRBJ1-1; D possibly corresponds to TRBD1 (5 bases). Trimming took 0 bases from V and 5 from J, leaving 13 bases between them. This CDR3 spans 15 amino acids. From germline, CDR1 is MGHRA and CDR2 YSYEKL. The CDR3 bases are TGCGCCAGCAGCCAAGAAAGGTCAGGGTGGACTGAAGCTTTCTTT. Its protein product is CASSQERSGWTEAFF.

This chain connects TRBV23-1 to TRBJ2-2; 10 nucleotides agree with TRBD1. TRBV23-1 qualifies as an ORF whose function is uncertain. The ends lost 6 bases at V and 6 bases at J; junction bases unmatched: 10. CDR3 length: 16 residues. DNA for the CDR3: TGCGCCAGCAGCCCATATCGACAGGGGGCAGCCGGGGAGCTGTTTTTT. Its translation: CASSPYRQGAAGELFF.

This clone has just a few counts. The chain combines TRBV6-1 with TRBJ1-1; D is uncertain. The germline V gene has CDR1 MNHNS and CDR2 SASEGT. V lost 8 bases and J lost 3, with 13 bases in between. CDR3 length: 13 amino acids. Here the CDR3 DNA reads TGTGCCAGCGGAACCAAACGGGACACTGAAGCTTTCTTT. Protein sequence: CASGTKRDTEAFF.

This clone was found a few times. The gene calls are TRBV5-1 and TRBJ2-7; 9 nucleotides line up with TRBD2. CDR3 length: 17 amino acids. Trimming removed 0 bases from V and 3 bases from J; junction bases left unmatched: 10. CDR1 SGHRS and CDR2 YFSETQ come from the germline V gene. In nucleotides, the CDR3 is TGCGCCAGCAGCTTGGAGTCTCGACTAGCGGTTTACTACGAGCAGTACTTC. Translated: CASSLESRLAVYYEQYF.

V gene TRBV10-1 combines with J gene TRBJ1-3; D remains ambiguous. Germline V gene sequence: CDR1 WNHNN, CDR2 SYGVQD (reference sequence). The V gene lost 6 bases and the J gene lost 0 bases, with 12 bases spanning the gap. This CDR3 contains 15 residues. The CDR3, as DNA: TGCGCCAGCAGGGATGAGGATAGCTCTGGAAACACCATATATTTT. This codes for CASRDEDSSGNTIYF.

The genes are TRBV18 and TRBJ1-2; weak D call: TRBD1 (6 bases). Germline V gene data show CDR1 as KGHSH and CDR2 as LQKENI. V was cut by 6 bases and J by 6 bases, with 11 bases left in between. The CDR3 is made up of 12 amino acids. CDR3 sequence (DNA): TGTGCCAGCTCCCTACAGGGTGATGGCTACACCTTC. This sequence encodes CASSLQGDGYTF.

This chain uses TRBV5-4 with TRBJ2-1; perhaps TRBD2 as D (7 bases). V lost 4 bases and J lost 6, with 20 bases in between. This CDR3 spans 16 amino acids. Germline V lookup: CDR1 SGHNT, CDR2 YYREEE (reference sequence). The CDR3 sequence: CASSLGPQRGANEQFF. CDR3 nucleotides: TGTGCCAGCAGCCTAGGACCCCAACGGGGGGCCAATGAGCAGTTCTTC.

This chain uses TRBV5-1 with TRBJ2-2, with 7 nucleotides matching TRBD2. There are 14 residues in the CDR3. V was pared by 5 bases and J by 2 bases, with 3 bases of the junction left unmatched. Germline V gene sequence: CDR1 SGHRS, CDR2 YFSETQ. The DNA of the CDR3 is TGCGCCAGCAGATCTAGCGGAAACACCGGGGAGCTGTTTTTT. As protein: CASRSSGNTGELFF.

This clone came up a few times. This chain links TRBV5-1 with TRBJ1-6, with D possibly being TRBD1 (5 bases). Per germline, CDR1 SGHRS and CDR2 YFSETQ. V lost 0 bases and J 10 bases, leaving 11 bases between the germline ends. There are 14 residues in the CDR3. CDR3 sequence: CASSLGGATSPLHF. For the CDR3, the DNA is TGCGCCAGCAGCTTGGGGGGCGCGACCTCACCCCTCCACTTT.

The chain is built from TRBV14 and TRBJ2-1, with 8 bases lining up with TRBD2. The CDR3 consists of 16 residues. The J segment lost 9 bases and the V segment lost 2 bases, leaving 12 bases of the junction unmatched. Germline-derived CDR1 and CDR2 are SGHDN and FVKESK. The CDR3 DNA follows: TGTGCCAGCAGCCAATATCTTGCGGGGGGCCTCGGTGAGCAGTTCTTC. Translated: CASSQYLAGGLGEQFF.

The chain has TRBV29-1 and TRBJ2-3; weak D call: TRBD2 (7 bases). The CDR3 sequence is 16 residues long. Trimming removed 5 bases at V and 4 bases at J, with 22 bases between. Germline CDR1 is SQVTM and CDR2 is ANQGSEA. CDR3 loop: CSVSRGAISSADTQYF. For the CDR3, the DNA is TGCAGCGTTAGCCGGGGGGCCATTTCTTCCGCAGATACGCAGTATTTT.

This clone has only a few counts. The chain employs TRBV7-9 and TRBJ2-7; D unclear. CDR3 length: 12 amino acids. Germline assignment: CDR1 SEHNR and CDR2 FQNEAQ (reference sequence). The V and J ends lost 4 bases and 2 bases respectively, with 6 bases between them. The CDR3 reads CASSSSPYEQYF. The CDR3 nucleotides read TGTGCCAGCAGCTCTTCCCCCTACGAGCAGTACTTC.

The chain uses TRBV29-1 and TRBJ2-3; weak D call: TRBD1 (6 bases). The CDR3 is made up of 14 amino acids. V lost 4 bases and J 0 bases, leaving 11 bases between the germline ends. Germline V gene lookup returns CDR1 SQVTM and CDR2 ANQGSEA. The CDR3 loop reads CSVVPGTSTDTQYF. In DNA form, the CDR3 reads TGCAGCGTTGTTCCAGGGACAAGCACAGATACGCAGTATTTT.

Regarding this clone: Germline is not matched at one junction end, which may reflect a read error. J is TRBJ2-3 and V is TRBV7-2; 15 bases are a match to TRBD2. The length of the CDR3 is 14 residues. Germline CDR1 is SGHTA and CDR2 is FQGNSA. Written as DNA, the CDR3 is TGTGCCAGCAGCTCCGGACTAGCGGGAGGGCCGTCGCATTTT. This gives the protein CASSSGLAGGPSHF.

This chain links TRBV5-1 with TRBJ2-3; maybe TRBD2 (5 bases). CDR3 length equals 13 residues. Between the trimmed V and J ends, which lost 4 bases and 6 bases, there was a span of 12 bases. Germline loops: CDR1 SGHRS, CDR2 YFSETQ. The CDR3, as DNA: TGCGCCAGCAGCCCCGGCGGGTGGGATACGCAGTATTTT. It is translated as CASSPGGWDTQYF.

In its sample, this clone was seen a few times. This rearrangement joins TRBV6-6 to TRBJ1-2; no clear D gene. This CDR3 is 14 amino acids long. Germline V gene lookup returns CDR1 MNHNY and CDR2 SVGAGI (reference sequence). V was clipped by 2 bases and J by 5 bases, with 12 bases between them. CDR3 residues: CASSYEGYGYGYTF. CDR3 in DNA: TGTGCCAGCAGTTACGAGGGTTATGGTTATGGCTACACCTTC.

This chain links TRBV7-8 with TRBJ2-1; TRBD2 agrees at 10 bases. V lost 7 bases to trimming and J lost 1 base; unmatched junction nucleotides: 7. Germline loops: CDR1 SGHVS, CDR2 FQNEAQ. This CDR3 spans 16 amino acids. CDR3 region: CASTTTSGLSYNEQFF. The CDR3 region has the DNA TGTGCCAGCACCACGACTAGCGGGCTATCCTACAATGAGCAGTTCTTC.

The chain carries TRBV5-1 and TRBJ1-2; D is unresolved. Trimming removed 2 bases at V and 4 bases at J, with 15 bases between. Per the germline V gene, CDR1 is SGHRS and CDR2 is YFSETQ. CDR3 length: 15 amino acids. CDR3 residues: CASSLAENLGYGYTF. The CDR3 bases are TGCGCCAGCAGCTTAGCGGAGAACCTTGGCTATGGCTACACCTTC.

The V call is TRBV7-9, the J call TRBJ1-3; D is unresolved. The ends were cut back, 0 bases at V and 2 bases at J, with 5 bases in the middle. The length of the CDR3 is 14 residues. Germline values: CDR1 SEHNR, CDR2 FQNEAQ (reference sequence). The CDR3 loop is CASSLAIPGNTIYF. Written as DNA, the CDR3 is TGTGCCAGCAGCTTAGCTATCCCTGGAAACACCATATATTTT.

The CDR3 reads CASRWGGGTGNEQFF. The CDR3 DNA sequence: TGTGCCAGCAGGTGGGGGGGAGGTACCGGAAATGAGCAGTTCTTC. The chain has TRBV2 and TRBJ2-1; the match to TRBD2 covers 7 bases. V was clipped by 6 bases and J by 7 bases; unmatched bases: 12. The CDR3 loop spans 15 amino acids. Per the germline V gene, CDR1 is SNHLY and CDR2 is FYNNEI.